A selection of T cell receptor beta chains follows, all from one sample in a study of T cells in Graves' hyperthyroidism and ophthalmopathy. Via MiXCR, TCRdb re-called the multiplex PCR reads, giving one row per CDR3 protein. The sample yields hundreds of thousands of distinct CDR3 sequences, around 16% seen once. Input material: blood. The receptors stem from a woman aged 40 to 50 with Graves' ophthalmopathy. CDR3s include the opening cysteine and the closing phenylalanine or tryptophan.

J gene: TRBJ2-1
CDR3 length: 12
V gene: TRBV27
CDR3 protein: CASMGQNNEQFF

J gene: TRBJ2-1
CDR3 length: 14
V gene: TRBV6-5
CDR3 protein: CASSSGRYYNEQFF

J gene: TRBJ1-3
CDR3 length: 15
V gene: TRBV6-1
CDR3 protein: CASRGSAGSGNTIYF

J gene: TRBJ2-3
CDR3 length: 12
V gene: TRBV7-9
CDR3 protein: CASSPMGDTQYF

J gene: TRBJ2-1
CDR3 length: 16
V gene: TRBV5-6
CDR3 protein: CASSLPSGSSYNEQFF

J gene: TRBJ2-5
CDR3 length: 16
V gene: TRBV12-3/TRBV12-4
CDR3 protein: CASGASSSGDWETQYF

J gene: TRBJ2-3
CDR3 length: 16
V gene: TRBV2
CDR3 protein: CASSEWGARTTDTQYF

J gene: TRBJ1-2
CDR3 length: 13
V gene: TRBV28
CDR3 protein: CASSTRGPFTNTF

J gene: TRBJ2-5
CDR3 length: 14
V gene: TRBV11-2
CDR3 protein: CASSLDPLLETQYF

J gene: TRBJ2-2
CDR3 length: 17
V gene: TRBV4-1
CDR3 protein: CASHQPGLAGRTGELFF

J gene: TRBJ2-5
CDR3 length: 15
V gene: TRBV11-2
CDR3 protein: CASSLQGQLQETQYF

J gene: TRBJ1-1
CDR3 length: 16
V gene: TRBV12-3/TRBV12-4
CDR3 protein: CASSRNNRLMNTEAFF

J gene: TRBJ2-5
CDR3 length: 16
V gene: TRBV11-2
CDR3 protein: CASSNRLAGTQETQYF

J gene: TRBJ2-3
CDR3 length: 13
V gene: TRBV15
CDR3 protein: CATSPEPRDTQYF

J gene: TRBJ2-1
CDR3 length: 12
V gene: TRBV12-3/TRBV12-4
CDR3 protein: CASSLKDNEQFF

J gene: TRBJ2-3
CDR3 length: 15
V gene: TRBV13
CDR3 protein: CASSPLGGASDTQYF

J gene: TRBJ2-7
CDR3 length: 14
V gene: TRBV10-3
CDR3 protein: CAISEKAGGYEQYF

J gene: TRBJ2-2
CDR3 length: 14
V gene: TRBV30
CDR3 protein: CAWTKRGTPGELFF

J gene: TRBJ1-2
CDR3 length: 13
V gene: TRBV28
CDR3 protein: CASSPGRDYGYTF

J gene: TRBJ1-6
CDR3 length: 15
V gene: TRBV5-1
CDR3 protein: CASSPTTGGSSPLHF

J gene: TRBJ2-3
CDR3 length: 15
V gene: TRBV20-1
CDR3 protein: CSARLSGGHTDTQYF

J gene: TRBJ1-1
CDR3 length: 14
V gene: TRBV5-6
CDR3 protein: CASSLPTENTEAFF

J gene: TRBJ2-2
CDR3 length: 16
V gene: TRBV5-1
CDR3 protein: CASSPQGVWNTGELFF

J gene: TRBJ2-5
CDR3 length: 15
V gene: TRBV20-1
CDR3 protein: CSARGGTGGVETQYF

J gene: TRBJ2-7
CDR3 length: 11
V gene: TRBV20-1
CDR3 protein: CSADWGNEQYF